This T cell receptor beta chain was identified during a study of blood T cell repertoires in COVID-19. Study background: The United States, Italy and Spain provided the acute and convalescent COVID-19 samples. Nucleic acid was either cDNA or gDNA, and it came from T cells, B-cell-depleted T cells, or PBMCs.

Per the original methods: Estimation of nucleated cell counts was performed using reference gene primer amplification. Produced via immunoSEQ multiplex PCR; TCRdb's table is partial and in-frame only. V and J calls and clone size are those listed in that table; D and trimming were worked out from the DNA. The data contain about 210,000 clones, roughly 90% of them singletons. The V end lost 3 bases, the J end lost 6 bases, and 12 bases lay between the germline ends. CDR1 and CDR2 (germline): MNHNS, SASEGT. The CDR3 has 13 residues. Sequenced sample: peripheral blood. The sequence was collected from a woman in her 70s with acute or convalescent COVID-19. The chain joins TRBV6-1 to TRBJ2-7; TRBD2 might be the D (6 bases). The CDR3 spells CASSDRLVGEQYF. The CDR3 DNA reads TGTGCCAGCAGTGATAGACTAGTCGGCGAGCAGTACTTC.